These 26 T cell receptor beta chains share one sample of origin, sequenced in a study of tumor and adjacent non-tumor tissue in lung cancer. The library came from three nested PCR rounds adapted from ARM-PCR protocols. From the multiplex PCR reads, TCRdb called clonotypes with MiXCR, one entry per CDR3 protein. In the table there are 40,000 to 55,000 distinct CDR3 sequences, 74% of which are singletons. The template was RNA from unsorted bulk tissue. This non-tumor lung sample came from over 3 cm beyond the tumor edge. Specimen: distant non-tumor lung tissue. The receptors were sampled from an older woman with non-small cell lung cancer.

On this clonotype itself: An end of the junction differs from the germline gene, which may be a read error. CDR3 sequence: CATSERGAGNTQYF. CDR3 nucleotide sequence: TGCGCCACCAGTGAACGGGGGGCAGGAAATACGCAGTATTTT. The chain is built from TRBV10-1 and TRBJ2-3; weak D call: TRBD2 (7 bases). This CDR3 has 14 amino acids. Germline-derived CDR1 and CDR2 are WNHNN and SYGVQD (reference sequence).

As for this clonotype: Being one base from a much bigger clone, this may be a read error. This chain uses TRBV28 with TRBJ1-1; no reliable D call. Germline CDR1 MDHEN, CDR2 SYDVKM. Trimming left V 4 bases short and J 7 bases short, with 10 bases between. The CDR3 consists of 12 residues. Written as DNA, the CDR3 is TGTGCCAGCAGTTCTATCCGGAATGAAGCTTTCTTT. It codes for CASSSIRNEAFF.

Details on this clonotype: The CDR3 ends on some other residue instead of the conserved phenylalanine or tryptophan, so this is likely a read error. CDR3 nucleotides: TGTGCCAGCAGTTACTCAGCGTTGACTAGCGGAACCTACGAGCAGTACTTA. It codes for CASSYSALTSGTYEQYL. V gene TRBV6-6 combines with J gene TRBJ2-7; 9 nucleotides agree with TRBD2. The CDR3 contains 17 residues. Trimming at V came to 0 bases and at J to 2 bases, leaving 8 bases not matched to a gene. From germline, CDR1 is MNHNY and CDR2 SVGAGI (reference sequence).

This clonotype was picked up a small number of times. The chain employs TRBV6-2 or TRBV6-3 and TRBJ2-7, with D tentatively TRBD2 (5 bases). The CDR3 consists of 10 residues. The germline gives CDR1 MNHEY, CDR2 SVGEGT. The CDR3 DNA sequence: TGTGTGAGCGGAACCTACGAGCAGTACTTC. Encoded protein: CVSGTYEQYF.

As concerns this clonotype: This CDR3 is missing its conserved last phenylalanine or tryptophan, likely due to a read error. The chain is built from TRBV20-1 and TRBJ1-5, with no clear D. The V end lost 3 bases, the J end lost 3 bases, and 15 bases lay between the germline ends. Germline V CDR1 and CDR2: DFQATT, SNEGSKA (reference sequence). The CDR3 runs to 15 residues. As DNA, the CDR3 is TGCAGTGCTAGTAGGGAGCCGGGCACCAATCAGCCCCAGCATCTT. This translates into CSASREPGTNQPQHL.

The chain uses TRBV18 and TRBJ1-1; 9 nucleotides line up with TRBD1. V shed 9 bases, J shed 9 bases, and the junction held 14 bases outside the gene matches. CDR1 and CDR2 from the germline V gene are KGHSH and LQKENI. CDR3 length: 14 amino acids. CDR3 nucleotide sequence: TGTGCCAGTACTGAACAGACAGGGGGGACTAAAGCTTTCTTT. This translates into CASTEQTGGTKAFF. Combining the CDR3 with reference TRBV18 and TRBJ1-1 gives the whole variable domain NAGVMQNPRHLVRRRGQEARLRCSPMKGHSHVYWYRQLPEEGLKFMVYLQKENIIDESGMPKERFSAEFPKEGPSILRIQQVVRGDSAAYFCASTEQTGGTKAFFGQGTRLTVV.

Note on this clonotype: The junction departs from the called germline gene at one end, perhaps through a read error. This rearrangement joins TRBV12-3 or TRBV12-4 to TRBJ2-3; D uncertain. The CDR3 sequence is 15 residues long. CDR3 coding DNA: TGTGCAAGCAGTCCCCTGGCGGCCCGCACATATACGCAGTATTTT. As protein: CASSPLAARTYTQYF.

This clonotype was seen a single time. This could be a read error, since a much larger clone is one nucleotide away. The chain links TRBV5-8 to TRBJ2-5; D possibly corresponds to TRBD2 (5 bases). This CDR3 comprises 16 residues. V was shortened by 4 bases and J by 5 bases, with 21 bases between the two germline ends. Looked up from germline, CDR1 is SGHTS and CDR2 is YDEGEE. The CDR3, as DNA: TGTGCCAGCAGCATGGATGTAGGGCGGCGCGGGGAGACCCAGTACTTC. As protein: CASSMDVGRRGETQYF.

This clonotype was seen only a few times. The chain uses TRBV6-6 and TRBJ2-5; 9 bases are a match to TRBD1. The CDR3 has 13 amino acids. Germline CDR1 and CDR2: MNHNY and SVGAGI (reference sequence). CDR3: CANIRTGAETQYF. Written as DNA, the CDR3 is TGTGCTAACATTAGGACAGGGGCAGAGACCCAGTACTTC.

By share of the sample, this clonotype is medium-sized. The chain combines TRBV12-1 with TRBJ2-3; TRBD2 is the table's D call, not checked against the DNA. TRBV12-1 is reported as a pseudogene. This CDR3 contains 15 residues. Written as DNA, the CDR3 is TGTGCCAGCAGCTTTGTTCGGGAGACGCCAGATACGCAGTATTTT. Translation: CASSFVRETPDTQYF.

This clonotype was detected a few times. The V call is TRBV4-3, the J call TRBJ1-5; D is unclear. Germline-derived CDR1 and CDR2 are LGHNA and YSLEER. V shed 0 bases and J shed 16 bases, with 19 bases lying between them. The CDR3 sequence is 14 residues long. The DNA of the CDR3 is TGCGCCAGCAGCCAAGATCGTGGCAATCAGCCACATCATTTT. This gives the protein CASSQDRGNQPHHF.

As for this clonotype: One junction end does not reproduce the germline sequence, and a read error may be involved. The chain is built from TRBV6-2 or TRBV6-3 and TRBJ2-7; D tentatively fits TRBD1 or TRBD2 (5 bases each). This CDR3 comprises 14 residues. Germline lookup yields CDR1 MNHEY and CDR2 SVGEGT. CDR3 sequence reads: CASSRGWGPYEQYF. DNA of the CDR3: TGTGCCAGCAGCAGAGGATGGGGACCTTACGAGCAGTATTTC.

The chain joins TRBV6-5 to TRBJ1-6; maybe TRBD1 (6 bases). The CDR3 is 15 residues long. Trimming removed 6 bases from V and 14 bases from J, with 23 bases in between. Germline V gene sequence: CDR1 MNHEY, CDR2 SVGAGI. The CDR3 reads CASSLTGIPDSTLHF. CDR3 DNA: TGTGCCAGCAGCCTTACAGGGATTCCGGATTCGACCCTCCACTTT.

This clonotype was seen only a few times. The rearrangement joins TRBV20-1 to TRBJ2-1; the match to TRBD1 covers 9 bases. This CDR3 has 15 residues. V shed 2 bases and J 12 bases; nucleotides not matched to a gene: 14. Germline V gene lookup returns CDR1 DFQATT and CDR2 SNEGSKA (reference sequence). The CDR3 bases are TGCAGTGCTAGACCCCCCGGGACAGGGTACATTGGGCAGTTCTTC. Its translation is CSARPPGTGYIGQFF.

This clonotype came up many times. CDR3 amino acids: CASQSLSEAFF. The CDR3 region has the DNA TGTGCCAGCCAATCCTTATCTGAAGCTTTCTTT. The gene calls are TRBV28 and TRBJ1-1; D gene uncertain. The V gene's germline CDR1 is MDHEN and CDR2 SYDVKM. V lost 8 bases, J lost 6 bases, and 10 bases lay in between. The CDR3 spans 11 residues.

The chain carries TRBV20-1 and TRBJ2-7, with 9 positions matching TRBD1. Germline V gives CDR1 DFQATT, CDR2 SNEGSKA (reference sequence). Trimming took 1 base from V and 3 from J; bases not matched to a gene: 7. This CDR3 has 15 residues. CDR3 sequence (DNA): TGCAGTGCTAGAGCAAACCTGGACAGGGGCTACGAGCAGTACTTC. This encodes CSARANLDRGYEQYF.

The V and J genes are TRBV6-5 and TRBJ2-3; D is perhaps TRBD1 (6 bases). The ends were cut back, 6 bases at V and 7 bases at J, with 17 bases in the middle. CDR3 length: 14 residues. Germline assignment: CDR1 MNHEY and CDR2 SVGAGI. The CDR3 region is CASREGQHTYTQYF. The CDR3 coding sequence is TGTGCCAGCAGAGAAGGACAGCACACGTATACGCAGTATTTT.

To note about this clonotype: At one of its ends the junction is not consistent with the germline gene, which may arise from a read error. The CDR3 nucleotides are TGCAGTGCTAGATCGAACACCAGGGAGCAGTTTTTT. It translates to CSARSNTREQFF. The chain employs TRBV20-1 and TRBJ2-2, with D perhaps given as TRBD1 or TRBD2 (5 bases each). The CDR3 length is 12 residues. CDR1 and CDR2 (germline): DFQATT, SNEGSKA (reference sequence).

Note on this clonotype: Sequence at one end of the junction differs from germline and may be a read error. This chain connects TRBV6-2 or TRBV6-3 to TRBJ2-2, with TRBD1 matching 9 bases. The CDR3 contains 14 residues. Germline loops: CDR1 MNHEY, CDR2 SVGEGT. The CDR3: CASSRTGDAGERFF. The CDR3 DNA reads TGTGCTAGCAGTAGGACAGGGGACGCCGGGGAGCGGTTTTTT.

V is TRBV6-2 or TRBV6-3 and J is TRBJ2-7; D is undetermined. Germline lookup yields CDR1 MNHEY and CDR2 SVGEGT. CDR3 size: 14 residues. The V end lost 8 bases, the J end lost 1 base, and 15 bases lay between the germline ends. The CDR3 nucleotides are TGTGCCAGCCAGGTGGCAAGAACATCCTACGAGCAGTACTTC. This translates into CASQVARTSYEQYF.

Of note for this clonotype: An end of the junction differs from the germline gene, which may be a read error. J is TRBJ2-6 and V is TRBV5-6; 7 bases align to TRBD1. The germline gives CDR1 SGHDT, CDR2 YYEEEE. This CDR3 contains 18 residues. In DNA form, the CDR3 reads TGTGCCAGCAACTATGGACAGGAACTAAACTCTGGGGCCAACCTCCTGACTTTC. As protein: CASNYGQELNSGANLLTF.

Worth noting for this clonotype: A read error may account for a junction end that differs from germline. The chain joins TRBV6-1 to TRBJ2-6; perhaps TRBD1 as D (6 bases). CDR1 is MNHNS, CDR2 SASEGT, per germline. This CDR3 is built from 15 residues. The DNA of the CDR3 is TGTGCCAGCAGCCCCCAAACCGTGGGGGCCAATGTCCTGACTTTC. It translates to CASSPQTVGANVLTF.

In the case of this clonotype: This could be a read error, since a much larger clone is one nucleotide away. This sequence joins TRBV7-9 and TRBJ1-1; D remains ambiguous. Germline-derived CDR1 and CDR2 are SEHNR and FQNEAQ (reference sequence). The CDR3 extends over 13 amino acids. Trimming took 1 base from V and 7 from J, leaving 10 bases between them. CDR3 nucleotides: TGTGCCAGCAGCTTAGACCGGAGGATTGAAGCTTTCTTT. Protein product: CASSLDRRIEAFF.

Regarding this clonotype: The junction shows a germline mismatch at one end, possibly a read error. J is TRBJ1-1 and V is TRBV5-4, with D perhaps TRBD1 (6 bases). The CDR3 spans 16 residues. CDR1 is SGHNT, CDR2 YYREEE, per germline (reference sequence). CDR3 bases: TGTGCCAACAGCTCGGACAACAGGGAGAGTAACACTGAAGCTTTCTTT. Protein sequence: CANSSDNRESNTEAFF.

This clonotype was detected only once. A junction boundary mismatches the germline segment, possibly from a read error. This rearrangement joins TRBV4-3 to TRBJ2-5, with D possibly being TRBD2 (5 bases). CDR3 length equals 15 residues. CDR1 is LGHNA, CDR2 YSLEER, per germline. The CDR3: CSSSHDHRDVKTQYF. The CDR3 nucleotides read TGCTCCAGCAGCCATGATCATCGGGATGTGAAGACCCAGTACTTC.

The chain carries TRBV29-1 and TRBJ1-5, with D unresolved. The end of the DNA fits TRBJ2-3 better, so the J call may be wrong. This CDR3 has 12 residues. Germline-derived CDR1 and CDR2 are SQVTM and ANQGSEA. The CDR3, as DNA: TGCAGCGTCGCCGAAATATATCAGCCCCAGTATTTT. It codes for CSVAEIYQPQYF.